What follows are 6 T cell receptor beta chains derived from one specimen sequenced in a study of beta chain features in type 1 diabetes. Expressed TCRB transcripts got sequenced, as all isolated RNA was reverse transcribed. Sequencing used immunoSEQ multiplex PCR; TCRdb keeps in-frame clones, though not all of them. The table shows about 220,000 clones, with 11% occurring only once. The sample taken for sequencing was central memory CD4+ T cells from blood. All receptors come from a man younger than 30 in good health.

In its sample, this clone was seen a few times. The rearrangement links TRBV2 to TRBJ2-1; possibly TRBD2 for D (5 bases). The CDR3 has 13 amino acids. Between the trimmed V and J ends, which lost 7 bases and 3 bases, there was a span of 10 bases. The V gene's germline CDR1 is SNHLY and CDR2 FYNNEI. CDR3 region: CASILGVYNEQFF. The CDR3 coding sequence is TGTGCCAGCATATTGGGAGTCTACAATGAGCAGTTCTTC.

This clone was seen only once. V and J are TRBV7-8 and TRBJ1-1, with 9 nucleotides matching TRBD1. CDR3 length: 15 residues. V lost 5 bases and J lost 4; bases outside the gene matches: 8. Germline assignment: CDR1 SGHVS and CDR2 FQNEAQ. The CDR3 nucleotides read TGTGCCAGCAGCGGAGGGGACAGGGTGGGCACTGAAGCTTTCTTT. Protein product: CASSGGDRVGTEAFF.

The rearrangement links TRBV7-6 to TRBJ1-4; TRBD1 might be the D (6 bases). Germline V gene sequence: CDR1 SGHVS, CDR2 FNYEAQ. Trimming removed 4 bases from V and 8 bases from J, with 23 bases in between. The CDR3 consists of 17 residues. The CDR3 reads CASSSLSGGRGKEKLFF. The CDR3 region has the DNA TGTGCCAGCAGCTCCCTATCCGGGGGGCGGGGAAAAGAAAAACTGTTTTTT.

This clone was seen a handful of times. This chain uses TRBV7-3 with TRBJ2-2; D is undetermined. Trimming took 5 bases from V and 5 from J, leaving 6 bases between them. Germline CDR1 is SGHTA and CDR2 is FQGTGA. The CDR3 has 12 amino acids. In DNA form, the CDR3 reads TGTGCCAGCAGCCCCCCTACCGGGGAGCTGTTTTTT. This gives the protein CASSPPTGELFF.

The table lists this clone with a few counts. This chain joins TRBV23-1 and TRBJ2-7, with D uncertain. TRBV23-1 is assigned to the ORF class and has an uncertain function. Trimming stripped 2 bases from V and 1 base from J, with 6 bases between. The CDR3 totals 13 residues. CDR3 loop: CASSQGGSYEQYF. CDR3 nucleotide sequence: TGCGCCAGCAGTCAAGGCGGATCCTACGAGCAGTACTTC.

The V call is TRBV9, the J call TRBJ2-5; TRBD2 agrees at 8 bases. Trimming cost V 0 bases and J 2 bases; bases outside gene matches: 6. Germline V gene data show CDR1 as SGDLS and CDR2 as YYNGEE. The CDR3 length is 16 residues. CDR3 DNA sequence: TGTGCCAGCAGCGTAGCGCGTGCTAGCGGGCAAGAGACCCAGTACTTC. This gives the protein CASSVARASGQETQYF.